This T cell receptor (beta chain) stems from a study of blood T cell repertoires in COVID-19. Sequencing used immunoSEQ multiplex PCR; TCRdb keeps in-frame clones, though not all of them. The top ten clones hold roughly a sixth of a sample with around 8,000 clones, less than 85% of them seen once. V was clipped by 8 bases and J by 7 bases; unmatched bases: 14. This CDR3 is 16 amino acids long. The germline gives CDR1 LNHDA, CDR2 SQIVND (reference sequence). The chain carries TRBV19 and TRBJ2-1; 10 nucleotides agree with TRBD2. The sequence came from a human donor in a cohort sampled during active COVID-19. Sequencing was done on a sample of peripheral blood. The CDR3 coding sequence is TGTGCCAGTTCCCTGTCTAGCGGGAGTATTGGAAATGAGCAGTTCTTC. It is translated as CASSLSSGSIGNEQFF.